This T cell receptor (beta chain) was obtained from a study of regulatory T cells in long-lasting Graves disease. The time point: newly diagnosed GD, antithyroid drugs for less than 3 months. The TCR library used RNA extracted from PBMCs. The table lists this clonotype with many counts. Its matching antigen is unknown. One end of the junction is discordant with germline, which a read error may explain. Construction of TCR beta libraries relied on iRepertoire HTBI primers and on Arm-PCR targeting CDR3 regions. One entry per CDR3 protein results from TCRdb running MiXCR on the multiplex PCR reads. This table holds a few hundred thousand distinct CDR3 sequences, approximately 18% found once. Study-wide findings and caveats: What was studied was peripheral blood only, and not thyroid tissue. Fewer public clonotypes were shared by new patients (approximately 1,000) than by persistent patients (2,741).

Per the germline V gene, CDR1 is SNHLY and CDR2 is FYNNEI. The CDR3 extends over 15 amino acids. These data were likewise used in another study, on T cells in Graves' hyperthyroidism and ophthalmopathy. That report notes: A model using 13 V-J features told ophthalmopathy apart from stable hyperthyroidism.

The sequenced sample was peripheral blood mononuclear cells (PBMCs), obtained at new diagnosis, from a patient treated with antithyroid drugs. The source of this sequence is a woman in her thirties with Graves disease. The V gene is TRBV2, the J gene TRBJ1-5; 7 bases align to TRBD1. The CDR3 DNA reads TGTGCCAGCAGGGAAGCTACAGGGGTCAATCAGCCCCAGCATTTT. This codes for CASREATGVNQPQHF.